This section outlines one TCR beta chain sequence together with its context. No antigen is known for it. The study ran its PCR with 60 Vbeta and 13 Jbeta primers. Only in-frame clones appear in the TCRdb table, and some are missing; sequencing was by immunoSEQ multiplex PCR. The sample lists some 160,000 clones, around 73% seen once, with under 2.5% in the top ten. V was pared by 1 base and J by 5 bases, with 7 bases of the junction left unmatched. Germline values: CDR1 SGHVS, CDR2 FNYEAQ. The CDR3 has 16 residues. The data were obtained in a study of cytomegalovirus exposure and HLA in healthy donors. Study-level points and caveats: A few chains tied to CMV proved CMV antigen-specific in vitro. An analysis was carried out later, and it reportedly showed fewer N-insertions in an Asian-associated ancestry cluster than the roughly 670-donor mean.

The chain is built from TRBV7-6 and TRBJ2-5, with 10 bases aligning to TRBD1. The TCR originated in a man aged 60 to 69 in good health and CMV-seronegative. Sample: PBMCs. The CDR3, as DNA: TGTGCCAGCAGCTTAGTAGTGACAGGGGGCTCGGAGACCCAGTACTTC. Protein sequence: CASSLVVTGGSETQYF.